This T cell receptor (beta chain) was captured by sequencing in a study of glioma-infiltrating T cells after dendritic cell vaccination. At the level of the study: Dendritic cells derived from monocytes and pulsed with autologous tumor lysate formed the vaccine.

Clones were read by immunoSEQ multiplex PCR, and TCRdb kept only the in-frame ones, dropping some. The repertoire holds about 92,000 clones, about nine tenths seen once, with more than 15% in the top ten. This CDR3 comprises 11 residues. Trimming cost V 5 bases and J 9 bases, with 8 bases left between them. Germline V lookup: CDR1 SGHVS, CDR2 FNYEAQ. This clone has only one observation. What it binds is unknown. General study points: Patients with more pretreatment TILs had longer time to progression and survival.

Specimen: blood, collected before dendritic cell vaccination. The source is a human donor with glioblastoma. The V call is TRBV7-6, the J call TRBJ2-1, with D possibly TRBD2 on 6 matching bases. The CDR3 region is CASSLSGEQFF. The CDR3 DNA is TGTGCCAGCAGCCTTAGCGGTGAGCAGTTCTTC.